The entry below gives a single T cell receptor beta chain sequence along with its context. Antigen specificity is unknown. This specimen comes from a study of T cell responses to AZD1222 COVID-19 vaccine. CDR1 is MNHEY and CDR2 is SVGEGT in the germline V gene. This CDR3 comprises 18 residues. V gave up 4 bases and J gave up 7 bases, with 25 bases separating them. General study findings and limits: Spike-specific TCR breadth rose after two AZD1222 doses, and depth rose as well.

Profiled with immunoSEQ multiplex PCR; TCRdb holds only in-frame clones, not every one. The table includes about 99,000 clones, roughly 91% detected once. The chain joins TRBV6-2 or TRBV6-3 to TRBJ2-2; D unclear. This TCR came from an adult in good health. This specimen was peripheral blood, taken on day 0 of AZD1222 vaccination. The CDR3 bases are TGTGCCAGCAGTTCCGTTTTCAGCGTCAGAGCATCCGGCGGGGAGCTGTTTTTT. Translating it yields CASSSVFSVRASGGELFF.